This TCR delta chain is from a study of γδ T cells in repeated Plasmodium falciparum infection. TCRdb ran CATT on the multiplex PCR reads. This sample has around 50,000 delta-chain clones, with approximately 1.8% found just once. This clone has a handful of counts. A read error likely explains why the TCRdb protein, taken from a much larger clone, differs from this DNA's translation at residue 17; the protein shown is translated from the DNA. The specimen sequenced was gamma-delta T cells from blood. The clonotype comes from a pool of human donors (malaria-infected and uninfected, not separated).

The CDR3, as DNA: TGTGCCTTTAGGATTGTTACTACTTCCTTTTCGTACTGGGGGATACGCGCTAAGAATACCGATAAACTCATCTTT. Translating gives CAFRIVTTSFSYWGIRAKNTDKLIF. The chain is built from TRDV3 and TRDJ1; 13 bases match TRDD3. TCRdb carries no J gene annotation; the J gene was assigned here by matching the DNA with germline. CDR3 length equals 25 residues. Germline V gene sequence: CDR1 TVYSNPD, CDR2 GDNSRS (reference sequence). Trimming cost V 0 bases and J 2 bases; bases outside gene matches: 33. Drawing the rest from reference TRDV3 and TRDJ1, the complete variable domain is CDKVTQSSPDQTVASGSEVVLLCTYDTVYSNPDLFWYRIRPDYSFQFVFYGDNSRSEGADFTQGRFSVKHILTQKAFHLVISPVRTEDSATYYCAFRIVTTSFSYWGIRAKNTDKLIFGKGTRVTVEP.